These T cell receptor beta chains were read from a single sample in a study of OX40 agonist ivuxolimab in advanced cancers. Measured with immunoSEQ multiplex PCR; TCRdb has only the in-frame clones, and not every one. Here the sample spans approximately 130,000 clones, 75% to 95% being singletons. Sample: CD4+ or CD8+ T cells sorted from blood, taken in a trial of the OX40 agonist ivuxolimab. The receptors derive from an adult with an advanced solid tumor such as melanoma, head and neck, liver or kidney cancer. Each CDR3 is given with its conserved first and last residue. Fields, in order: V gene, J gene, D gene, clone size, CDR3 DNA, CDR3 protein. A D gene is named only where the DNA matches it firmly. Size is stated for part of the rows, as once, few or many counts, or as a class when the clone is expanded.

v_gene: TRBV9
j_gene: TRBJ2-2
d_gene: TRBD2
abundance: -
CDR3nt: TGTGCCAGCAGCGCCTACAGCGGGACCGGTACCGGGGAGCTGTTTTTT
CDR3aa: CASSAYSGTGTGELFF

v_gene: TRBV28
j_gene: TRBJ1-2
d_gene: -
abundance: -
CDR3nt: TGTGCCAGCAGTCCCCCCGGGTATGGCTACACCTTC
CDR3aa: CASSPPGYGYTF

v_gene: TRBV6-6
j_gene: TRBJ2-7
d_gene: -
abundance: -
CDR3nt: TGTGCCAGCAGGCTCTCTTTGGGGGAGCAGTCCTACGAGCAGTACTTC
CDR3aa: CASRLSLGEQSYEQYF

v_gene: TRBV18
j_gene: TRBJ1-5
d_gene: -
abundance: -
CDR3nt: TGTGCCAGCTCACAGGGGGTTGGCAATCAGCCCCAGCATTTT
CDR3aa: CASSQGVGNQPQHF

v_gene: TRBV10-3
j_gene: TRBJ2-2
d_gene: -
abundance: -
CDR3nt: TGTGCCATCGGGGGATATTCGAACACCGGGGAGCTGTTTTTT
CDR3aa: CAIGGYSNTGELFF

v_gene: TRBV6-1
j_gene: TRBJ1-2
d_gene: TRBD1
abundance: -
CDR3nt: TGTGCCAGCAGCGCCGACAGGGACTATGGCTACACCTTC
CDR3aa: CASSADRDYGYTF

v_gene: TRBV13
j_gene: TRBJ1-1
d_gene: -
abundance: few
CDR3nt: TGTGCCAGCGCACGGGGCAGGGAACGGAACACTGAAGCTTTCTTT
CDR3aa: CASARGRERNTEAFF

v_gene: TRBV15
j_gene: TRBJ2-2
d_gene: -
abundance: -
CDR3nt: TGTGCCACCAGCAGAGATATCCGACGGAACACCGGGGAGCTGTTTTTT
CDR3aa: CATSRDIRRNTGELFF

v_gene: TRBV5-6
j_gene: TRBJ1-2
d_gene: -
abundance: -
CDR3nt: TGTGCCAGCAGCTTGGTATACAGAGTTAACTATGGCTACACCTTC
CDR3aa: CASSLVYRVNYGYTF

v_gene: TRBV7-7
j_gene: TRBJ2-1
d_gene: -
abundance: -
CDR3nt: TGTGCTAGCAGCTTATCGCCCTGGAATGGGGGTATCAATGAGCAGTTCTTC
CDR3aa: CASSLSPWNGGINEQFF

v_gene: TRBV19
j_gene: TRBJ1-1
d_gene: -
abundance: -
CDR3nt: TGTGTCGCGTGCCGGGAGAGGGGCACTGAAGCTTTCTTT
CDR3aa: CVACRERGTEAFF

v_gene: TRBV10-1
j_gene: TRBJ2-1
d_gene: TRBD2
abundance: -
CDR3nt: TGCGCCAGCAGTGGGGGGACAGGGGTCCGACTAGCGGGAGTGACTAGTGAGCAGTTCTTC
CDR3aa: CASSGGTGVRLAGVTSEQFF

v_gene: TRBV6-6
j_gene: TRBJ1-5
d_gene: -
abundance: -
CDR3nt: TGTGCCAGCTGCCCCGGAGGGGGTAGGGAGCAGCCCCAGCATTTT
CDR3aa: CASCPGGGREQPQHF

v_gene: TRBV6-5
j_gene: TRBJ1-2
d_gene: -
abundance: once
CDR3nt: TGTGCCAGCAGTTACTCGTGGCAGTTAAACTATGGCTACACCTTC
CDR3aa: CASSYSWQLNYGYTF

v_gene: TRBV27
j_gene: TRBJ1-2
d_gene: -
abundance: -
CDR3nt: TGTGCCAGCAGTTCACCCGGGACCGATAACTATGGCTACACCTTC
CDR3aa: CASSSPGTDNYGYTF

v_gene: TRBV5-1
j_gene: TRBJ2-2
d_gene: -
abundance: -
CDR3nt: TGCGCCAGCAGCGAAAGGAACACCGGGGAGCTGTTTTTT
CDR3aa: CASSERNTGELFF

v_gene: TRBV19
j_gene: TRBJ2-1
d_gene: TRBD2
abundance: once
CDR3nt: TGTGCCAGTACCACGGTAGCGGGAGGTAGAGAAAATGAGCAGTTCTTC
CDR3aa: CASTTVAGGRENEQFF

v_gene: TRBV6-6
j_gene: TRBJ1-1
d_gene: -
abundance: -
CDR3nt: TGTGCCAGCAGTTACTTGGGCCCCTTGAACACTGAAGCTTTCTTT
CDR3aa: CASSYLGPLNTEAFF

v_gene: TRBV4-1
j_gene: TRBJ2-7
d_gene: -
abundance: -
CDR3nt: TGCGCCAGCAGCCCCCCAGGAGATCCTTCCTACGAGCAGTACTTC
CDR3aa: CASSPPGDPSYEQYF

v_gene: TRBV7-2
j_gene: TRBJ1-5
d_gene: -
abundance: -
CDR3nt: TGTGCCAGCAGCTTAGACAGGACGAGCAATCAGCCCCAGCATTTT
CDR3aa: CASSLDRTSNQPQHF

v_gene: TRBV7-2
j_gene: TRBJ1-1
d_gene: TRBD1
abundance: once
CDR3nt: TGTGCCAGCAGCTCGGGACAGGAGAACACTGAAGCTTTCTTT
CDR3aa: CASSSGQENTEAFF

v_gene: TRBV10-3
j_gene: TRBJ1-2
d_gene: -
abundance: -
CDR3nt: TGTGCCATCAGTGAGTCCCAGGGTGGCTATGGCTACACCTTC
CDR3aa: CAISESQGGYGYTF

v_gene: TRBV2
j_gene: TRBJ1-2
d_gene: -
abundance: -
CDR3nt: TGTGCCAGCAGTGACGGAAGCAGCAATAACTATGGCTACACCTTC
CDR3aa: CASSDGSSNNYGYTF

v_gene: TRBV4-1
j_gene: TRBJ1-2
d_gene: -
abundance: -
CDR3nt: TGCGCCAGCAGCCCCGACCTGGACTATGGCTACACCTTC
CDR3aa: CASSPDLDYGYTF

v_gene: TRBV28
j_gene: TRBJ1-1
d_gene: -
abundance: -
CDR3nt: TGTGCCAGCAGTCCAATTGATATAGCGAACACTGAAGCTTTCTTT
CDR3aa: CASSPIDIANTEAFF

v_gene: TRBV2
j_gene: TRBJ2-2
d_gene: -
abundance: -
CDR3nt: TGTGCCGGCTCGGAGAGTTGGAACACCGGGGAGCTGTTTTTT
CDR3aa: CAGSESWNTGELFF

v_gene: TRBV6-5
j_gene: TRBJ2-1
d_gene: TRBD2
abundance: -
CDR3nt: TGTGCCACATTAGGAATAGCGGGGGATGAGCAGTTCTTC
CDR3aa: CATLGIAGDEQFF

v_gene: TRBV15
j_gene: TRBJ1-5
d_gene: TRBD1
abundance: -
CDR3nt: TGTGCCACCAGCAGAGACCTATTGGACAGGGCGCAGCCCCAGCATTTT
CDR3aa: CATSRDLLDRAQPQHF

v_gene: TRBV19
j_gene: TRBJ1-1
d_gene: TRBD1
abundance: -
CDR3nt: TGTGCCAGTAGTATAGTCCGGGGACAGGGGTTAAATTTCGGATACACTGAAGCTTTCTTT
CDR3aa: CASSIVRGQGLNFGYTEAFF

v_gene: TRBV11-2
j_gene: TRBJ1-1
d_gene: -
abundance: -
CDR3nt: TGTGCCAGCAGCTCCGGGGGGGGGCCCCTTGAAGCTTTCTTT
CDR3aa: CASSSGGGPLEAFF

v_gene: TRBV7-2
j_gene: TRBJ2-7
d_gene: -
abundance: -
CDR3nt: TGTGCCAGCAGCTTAGTAGATGGAGTGCTTAGCTCCTACGAGCAGTACTTC
CDR3aa: CASSLVDGVLSSYEQYF

v_gene: TRBV7-8
j_gene: TRBJ1-1
d_gene: -
abundance: once
CDR3nt: TGTGCCAGCAGCTTAAACCAGGGAGACACTGAAGCTTTCTTT
CDR3aa: CASSLNQGDTEAFF

v_gene: TRBV18
j_gene: TRBJ1-1
d_gene: -
abundance: -
CDR3nt: TGTGCCAGCTCGAGGGGGTCGGAGAACACTGAAGCTTTCTTT
CDR3aa: CASSRGSENTEAFF

v_gene: TRBV18
j_gene: TRBJ1-2
d_gene: -
abundance: -
CDR3nt: TGTGCCAGCTCACCATTCCGCGAGACGGCCCCGATCAACTATGGCTACACCTTC
CDR3aa: CASSPFRETAPINYGYTF

v_gene: TRBV9
j_gene: TRBJ2-7
d_gene: TRBD2
abundance: few
CDR3nt: TGTGCCAGCAGCGTAGATCCTAGCGGGAGCTCCTACGAGCAGTACTTC
CDR3aa: CASSVDPSGSSYEQYF

v_gene: TRBV10-3
j_gene: TRBJ1-1
d_gene: -
abundance: few
CDR3nt: TGTGCCATCAGGGACACAGACACTGAAGCTTTCTTT
CDR3aa: CAIRDTDTEAFF

v_gene: TRBV12-5
j_gene: TRBJ2-1
d_gene: TRBD2
abundance: -
CDR3nt: TGTGCTAGTGGTTTAGGAGGGGAGGGTGAGCAGTTCTTC
CDR3aa: CASGLGGEGEQFF

v_gene: TRBV5-8
j_gene: TRBJ2-5
d_gene: TRBD2
abundance: -
CDR3nt: TGTGCCAGCAGCTTGGCGGTTGATAGCGGGGTGTGGAAGACCCAGTACTTC
CDR3aa: CASSLAVDSGVWKTQYF

v_gene: TRBV7-3
j_gene: TRBJ2-5
d_gene: TRBD1
abundance: -
CDR3nt: TGTGCCAGCAGCTTCCGGACAGGAGGACAAGAGACCCAGTACTTC
CDR3aa: CASSFRTGGQETQYF

v_gene: TRBV13
j_gene: TRBJ2-3
d_gene: TRBD2
abundance: -
CDR3nt: TGTGCCAGCAGCTTAACCGGAGGGGGACTAGCGGTAGGCCAAGATACGCAGTATTTT
CDR3aa: CASSLTGGGLAVGQDTQYF

v_gene: TRBV7-6
j_gene: TRBJ2-7
d_gene: TRBD1
abundance: -
CDR3nt: TGTGCCAGCAGCCGCCAATCGGGACAGGGGGGGGCCTACGAGCAGTACTTC
CDR3aa: CASSRQSGQGGAYEQYF

v_gene: TRBV2
j_gene: TRBJ2-1
d_gene: TRBD2
abundance: -
CDR3nt: TGTGCCAGCAGTGATGTAGCGGGAGGGTACAATGAGCAGTTCTTC
CDR3aa: CASSDVAGGYNEQFF

v_gene: TRBV18
j_gene: TRBJ2-5
d_gene: TRBD2
abundance: -
CDR3nt: TGTGCCAGCTCACCTCCTAGCGGGAGCGAGACCCAGTACTTC
CDR3aa: CASSPPSGSETQYF

v_gene: TRBV29-1
j_gene: TRBJ2-3
d_gene: TRBD2
abundance: once
CDR3nt: TGCAGCGTTGAAGATGGGTACCAGACTAGCGGGACCACAGATACGCAGTATTTT
CDR3aa: CSVEDGYQTSGTTDTQYF

v_gene: TRBV7-3
j_gene: TRBJ2-5
d_gene: TRBD2
abundance: -
CDR3nt: TGTGCCAGCAGCTTAACAGGCGGGAGGGAAGAGACCCAGTACTTC
CDR3aa: CASSLTGGREETQYF

v_gene: TRBV6-5
j_gene: TRBJ1-2
d_gene: -
abundance: -
CDR3nt: TGTGCCAGCAGAAGGGCGGGGAGCTATGGCTACACCTTC
CDR3aa: CASRRAGSYGYTF

v_gene: TRBV7-2
j_gene: TRBJ1-2
d_gene: TRBD1
abundance: once
CDR3nt: TGTGCCAGCAGCTCCACACAGGGGAGCGGCTACACCTTC
CDR3aa: CASSSTQGSGYTF

v_gene: TRBV7-3
j_gene: TRBJ1-1
d_gene: -
abundance: -
CDR3nt: TGTGCCAGCAGCTTAACCCGAACAGGGAAAGGTGCTGAAGCTTTCTTT
CDR3aa: CASSLTRTGKGAEAFF

v_gene: TRBV27
j_gene: TRBJ2-7
d_gene: -
abundance: -
CDR3nt: TGTGCCAGCAGTTCTCCGGGACTGGCGGGAGAGCAGTACTTC
CDR3aa: CASSSPGLAGEQYF

v_gene: TRBV5-1
j_gene: TRBJ2-5
d_gene: -
abundance: -
CDR3nt: TGCGCCAGCAGCCTGGATCAAGAGACCCAGTACTTC
CDR3aa: CASSLDQETQYF

v_gene: TRBV7-9
j_gene: TRBJ2-7
d_gene: -
abundance: -
CDR3nt: TGTGCCAGCAGCCTGCACCGGGGACGGAACGAGCAGTACTTC
CDR3aa: CASSLHRGRNEQYF

v_gene: TRBV2
j_gene: TRBJ2-7
d_gene: -
abundance: -
CDR3nt: TGTGCCAGCAGTGAAAGGGCAGCCTACTACGAGCAGTACTTC
CDR3aa: CASSERAAYYEQYF

v_gene: TRBV9
j_gene: TRBJ1-1
d_gene: -
abundance: -
CDR3nt: TGTGCCAGCCGGCCTCGTCAGGCTTTCTTT
CDR3aa: CASRPRQAFF